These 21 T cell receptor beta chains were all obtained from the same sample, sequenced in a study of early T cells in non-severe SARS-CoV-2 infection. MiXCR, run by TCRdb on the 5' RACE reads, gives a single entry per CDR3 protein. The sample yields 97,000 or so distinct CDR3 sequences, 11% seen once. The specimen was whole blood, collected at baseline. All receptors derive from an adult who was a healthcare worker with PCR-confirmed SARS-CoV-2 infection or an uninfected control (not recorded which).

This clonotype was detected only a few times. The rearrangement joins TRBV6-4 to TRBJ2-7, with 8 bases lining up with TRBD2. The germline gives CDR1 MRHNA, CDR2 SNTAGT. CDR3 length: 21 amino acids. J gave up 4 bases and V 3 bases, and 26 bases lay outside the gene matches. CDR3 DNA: TGTGCCAGCAGTGAGTCGAAGGGATCGGGCCCGGGACTAGTTAAGCTGTACGAGCAGTACTTC. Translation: CASSESKGSGPGLVKLYEQYF.

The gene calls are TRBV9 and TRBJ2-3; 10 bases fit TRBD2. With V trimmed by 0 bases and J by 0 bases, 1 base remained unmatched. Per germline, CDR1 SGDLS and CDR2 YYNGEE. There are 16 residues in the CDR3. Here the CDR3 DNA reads TGTGCCAGCAGCGTAGAGACTAGCGGGAGCACAGATACGCAGTATTTT. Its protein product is CASSVETSGSTDTQYF.

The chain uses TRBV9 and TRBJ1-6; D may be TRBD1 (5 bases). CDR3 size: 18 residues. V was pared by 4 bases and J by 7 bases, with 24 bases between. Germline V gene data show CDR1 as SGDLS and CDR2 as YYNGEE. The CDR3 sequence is CASSPRQGPHIGNSPLHF. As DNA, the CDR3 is TGTGCCAGCAGCCCTCGTCAGGGCCCCCACATTGGGAATTCACCCCTCCACTTT.

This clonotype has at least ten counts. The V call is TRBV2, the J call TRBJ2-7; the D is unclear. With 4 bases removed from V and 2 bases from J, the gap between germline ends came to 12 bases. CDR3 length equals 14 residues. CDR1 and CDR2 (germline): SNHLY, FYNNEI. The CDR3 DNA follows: TGTGCCAGCAGTGCCCTGCTTGGCCCCTACGAGCAGTACTTC. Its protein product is CASSALLGPYEQYF.

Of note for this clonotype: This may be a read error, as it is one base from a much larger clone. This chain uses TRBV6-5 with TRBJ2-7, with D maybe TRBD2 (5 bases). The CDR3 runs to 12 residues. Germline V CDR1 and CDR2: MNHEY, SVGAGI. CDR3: CDSSYGGGEQYF. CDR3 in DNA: TGTGACAGCAGTTACGGAGGCGGCGAGCAGTACTTC.

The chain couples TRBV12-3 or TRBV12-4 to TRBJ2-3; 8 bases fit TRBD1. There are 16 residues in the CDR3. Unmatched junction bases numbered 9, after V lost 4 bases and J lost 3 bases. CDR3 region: CASSSRDRTTTDTQYF. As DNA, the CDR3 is TGTGCCAGCAGTTCTCGGGACAGGACAACGACAGATACGCAGTATTTT.

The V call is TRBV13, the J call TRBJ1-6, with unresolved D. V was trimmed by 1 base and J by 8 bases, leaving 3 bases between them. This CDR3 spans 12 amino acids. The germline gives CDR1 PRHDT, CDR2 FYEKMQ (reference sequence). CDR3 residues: CASSLEDSPLHF. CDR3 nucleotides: TGTGCCAGCAGCTTAGAGGATTCACCCCTCCACTTT.

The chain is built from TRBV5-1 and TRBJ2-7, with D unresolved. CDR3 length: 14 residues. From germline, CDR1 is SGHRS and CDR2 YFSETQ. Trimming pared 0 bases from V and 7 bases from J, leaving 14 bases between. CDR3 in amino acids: CASSLDPPLGEQYF. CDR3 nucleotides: TGCGCCAGCAGCTTGGACCCCCCCCTGGGGGAGCAGTACTTC.

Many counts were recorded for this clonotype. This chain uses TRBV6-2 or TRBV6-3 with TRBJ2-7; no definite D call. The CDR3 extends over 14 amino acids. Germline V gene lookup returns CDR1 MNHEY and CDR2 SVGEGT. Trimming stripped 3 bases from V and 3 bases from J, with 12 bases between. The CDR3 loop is CASSYYRQDYEQYF. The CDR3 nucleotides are TGTGCCAGCAGTTATTATAGACAAGACTACGAGCAGTACTTC.

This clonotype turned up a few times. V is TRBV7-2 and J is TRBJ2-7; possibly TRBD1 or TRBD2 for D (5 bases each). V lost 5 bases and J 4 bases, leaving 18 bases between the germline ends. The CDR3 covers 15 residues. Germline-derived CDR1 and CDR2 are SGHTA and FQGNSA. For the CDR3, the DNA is TGTGCCAGCAGCCCCAACCCGGGACCATCTTACGAGCAGTACTTC. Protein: CASSPNPGPSYEQYF.

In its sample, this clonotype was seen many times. The CDR3 DNA follows: TGTGCCAGCTTGTTGGGGGGCTCGACAGATACGCAGTATTTT. Translation gives CASLLGGSTDTQYF. The chain carries TRBV5-5 and TRBJ2-3; tentatively, D is TRBD1 or TRBD2 (6 bases each). The V and J ends lost 7 bases and 3 bases respectively, with 15 bases between them. The CDR3 consists of 14 residues. Germline V gene lookup returns CDR1 SGHKS and CDR2 YYEKEE (reference sequence).

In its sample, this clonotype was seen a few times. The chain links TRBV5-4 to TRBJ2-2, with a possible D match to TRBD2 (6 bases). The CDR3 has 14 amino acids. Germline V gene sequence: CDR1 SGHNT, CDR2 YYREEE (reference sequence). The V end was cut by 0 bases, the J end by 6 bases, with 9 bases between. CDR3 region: CASSLETSSGELFF. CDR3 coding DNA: TGTGCCAGCAGCTTGGAGACTAGTTCCGGGGAGCTGTTTTTT. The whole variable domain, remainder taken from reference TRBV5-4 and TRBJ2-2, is ETGVTQSPTHLIKTRGQQVTLRCSSQSGHNTVSWYQQALGQGPQFIFQYYREEENGRGNFPPRFSGLQFPNYSSELNVNALELDDSALYLCASSLETSSGELFFGEGSRLTVL.

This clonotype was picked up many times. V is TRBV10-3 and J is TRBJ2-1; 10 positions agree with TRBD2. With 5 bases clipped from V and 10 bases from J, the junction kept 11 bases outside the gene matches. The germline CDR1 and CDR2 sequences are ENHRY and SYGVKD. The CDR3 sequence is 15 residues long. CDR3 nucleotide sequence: TGTGCCATCAGTCCAGGGGTTCTAGCGGGAGACGAGCAGTTCTTC. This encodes CAISPGVLAGDEQFF.

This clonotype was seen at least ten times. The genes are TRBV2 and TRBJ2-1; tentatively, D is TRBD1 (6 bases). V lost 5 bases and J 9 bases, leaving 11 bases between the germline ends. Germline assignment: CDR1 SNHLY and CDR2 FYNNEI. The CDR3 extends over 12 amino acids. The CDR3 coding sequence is TGTGCCAGCAGTTGGACAGCCGGTGAGCAGTTCTTC. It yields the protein CASSWTAGEQFF.

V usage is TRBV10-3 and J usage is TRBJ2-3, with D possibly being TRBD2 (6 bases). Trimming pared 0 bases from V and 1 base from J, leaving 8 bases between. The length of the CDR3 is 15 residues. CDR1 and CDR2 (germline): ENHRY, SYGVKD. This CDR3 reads CAISESLARTDTQYF. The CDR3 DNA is TGTGCCATCAGTGAGTCTCTAGCGCGCACAGATACGCAGTATTTT.

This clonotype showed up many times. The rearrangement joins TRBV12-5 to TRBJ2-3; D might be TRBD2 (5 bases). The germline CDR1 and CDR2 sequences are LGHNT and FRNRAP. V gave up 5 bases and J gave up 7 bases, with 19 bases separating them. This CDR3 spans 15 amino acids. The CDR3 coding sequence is TGTGCTAGTGGTCCCCTGGAGGTGGCAACAAATACGCAGTATTTT. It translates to CASGPLEVATNTQYF.

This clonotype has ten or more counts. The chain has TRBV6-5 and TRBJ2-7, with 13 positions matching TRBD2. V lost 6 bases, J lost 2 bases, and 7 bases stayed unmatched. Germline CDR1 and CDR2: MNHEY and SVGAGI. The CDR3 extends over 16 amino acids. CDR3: CASRRRTSGGPYEQYF. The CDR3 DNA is TGTGCCAGCAGACGCCGGACTAGCGGGGGACCCTACGAGCAGTACTTC.

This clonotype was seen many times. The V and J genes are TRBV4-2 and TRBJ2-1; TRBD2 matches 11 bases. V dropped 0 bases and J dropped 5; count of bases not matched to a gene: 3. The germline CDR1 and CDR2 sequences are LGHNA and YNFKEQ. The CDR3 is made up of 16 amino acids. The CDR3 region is CASSQDSSGGDNEQFF. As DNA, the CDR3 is TGTGCCAGCAGCCAAGATAGTAGCGGGGGGGACAATGAGCAGTTCTTC.

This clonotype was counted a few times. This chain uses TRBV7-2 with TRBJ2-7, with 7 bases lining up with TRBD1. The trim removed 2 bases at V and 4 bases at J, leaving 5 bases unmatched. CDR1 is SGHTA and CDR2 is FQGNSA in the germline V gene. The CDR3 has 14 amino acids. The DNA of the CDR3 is TGTGCCAGCAGCTTACAGGGGGTCGGATACGAGCAGTACTTC. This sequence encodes CASSLQGVGYEQYF.

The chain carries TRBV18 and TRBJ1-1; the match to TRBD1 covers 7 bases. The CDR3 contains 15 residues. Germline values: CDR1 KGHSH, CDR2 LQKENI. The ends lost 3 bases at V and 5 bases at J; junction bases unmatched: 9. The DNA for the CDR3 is TGTGCCAGCTCACCTTCTCGGACAGGTAGGACTGAAGCTTTCTTT. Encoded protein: CASSPSRTGRTEAFF.

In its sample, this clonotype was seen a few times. The CDR3 region is CASRGTSGDNEQFF. In DNA form, the CDR3 reads TGTGCCAGCAGGGGGACTAGCGGAGACAATGAGCAGTTCTTC. The chain has TRBV6-6 and TRBJ2-1, with 11 nucleotides matching TRBD2. J lost 5 bases, V lost 6 bases, and 3 bases had no gene match. CDR1 and CDR2 from the germline V gene are MNHNY and SVGAGI (reference sequence). The length of the CDR3 is 14 residues.